What follows are 20 T cell receptor beta chains derived from one specimen sequenced in a study of cytomegalovirus exposure and HLA in healthy donors. Primers for the PCR totalled 60 Vbeta and 13 Jbeta. Some clones are missing from TCRdb's copy, which holds only in-frame ones; the method was immunoSEQ multiplex PCR. The table lists 100,000 or so clones, roughly three quarters of them singletons. The sequenced material came from PBMCs. The receptors derive from a woman in her fifties or sixties in good health and CMV-seropositive.

The J gene is TRBJ2-2, the V gene TRBV6-5, with D possibly matching TRBD1 (5 bases). Trimming took 2 bases from V and 5 from J, leaving 6 bases between them. The CDR3 has 13 amino acids. The germline gives CDR1 MNHEY, CDR2 SVGAGI. The CDR3 DNA sequence: TGTGCCAGCAGTTACGCAGGGACCGGGGAGCTGTTTTTT. It codes for CASSYAGTGELFF.

J is TRBJ2-1 and V is TRBV2, with TRBD2 matching 8 bases. CDR3 length: 14 amino acids. V trimming: 7 bases; J trimming: 7 bases; junction bases outside the gene matches: 9. Germline V gene sequence: CDR1 SNHLY, CDR2 FYNNEI. This chain's CDR3 is CASKGGGTFNEQFF. DNA of the CDR3: TGTGCCAGCAAAGGCGGGGGGACCTTTAATGAGCAGTTCTTC.

This chain links TRBV5-5 with TRBJ2-7, with TRBD1 identical over 12 bases. V gave up 3 bases and J gave up 4 bases; unmatched junction bases: 8. This CDR3 contains 16 residues. The germline V gene encodes CDR1 SGHKS and CDR2 YYEKEE (reference sequence). The CDR3 is CASSWNPGQGAYEQYF. CDR3 coding DNA: TGTGCCAGCAGCTGGAACCCGGGACAGGGGGCTTACGAGCAGTACTTC.

The chain employs TRBV18 and TRBJ2-7; the D gene is possibly TRBD1 (5 bases). V lost 6 bases to trimming and J lost 6 bases, with 15 bases between them. CDR3 length equals 13 residues. The germline gives CDR1 KGHSH, CDR2 LQKENI. The CDR3 nucleotides are TGTGCCAGCTCCTCGGGCAGGGTGAGCGAGCAGTACTTC. The encoded protein is CASSSGRVSEQYF.

In its sample, this clone was seen a few times. Here the CDR3 DNA reads TGTGCCAGTAGTATCTTCGGCCAGGGGCCCAATGAGCAGTTCTTC. Translated, it gives CASSIFGQGPNEQFF. This chain uses TRBV19 with TRBJ2-1, with a tentative D call TRBD1 (6 bases). Germline V gene data show CDR1 as LNHDA and CDR2 as SQIVND (reference sequence). The CDR3 is 15 residues long. Deletions cut 3 bases from V and 6 bases from J, with 15 bases between.

The table lists this clone with a count of one. This chain joins TRBV14 and TRBJ1-3; D might be TRBD1 (6 bases). The CDR3 runs to 17 residues. Germline CDR1 and CDR2: SGHDN and FVKESK. With 4 bases removed from V and 0 bases from J, the gap between germline ends came to 16 bases. The CDR3 bases are TGTGCCAGCAGCCCTGTCGGACAGCTGGTCTCTGGAAACACCATATATTTT. This sequence encodes CASSPVGQLVSGNTIYF. Full variable domain (remainder filled in from reference TRBV14 and TRBJ1-3): EAGVTQFPSHSVIEKGQTVTLRCDPISGHDNLYWYRRVMGKEIKFLLHFVKESKQDESGMPNNRFLAERTGGTYSTLKVQPAELEDSGVYFCASSPVGQLVSGNTIYFGEGSWLTVV.

The chain uses TRBV7-9 and TRBJ1-1, with D possibly being TRBD1 (5 bases). The CDR3 totals 17 residues. The V end lost 2 bases, the J end lost 5 bases, and 21 bases lay between the germline ends. In germline, CDR1 is SEHNR, CDR2 FQNEAQ (reference sequence). CDR3 residues: CASSLLDLTARPTEAFF. In DNA form, the CDR3 reads TGTGCCAGCAGCTTACTGGATTTGACAGCGAGGCCAACTGAAGCTTTCTTT.

Remarks on this clone: The germline gene is not matched at one end of the junction; a read error may be the cause. The chain combines TRBV7-7 with TRBJ2-5; 8 positions match TRBD1. The CDR3 runs 14 residues. In germline, CDR1 is SSHAT, CDR2 FNYEAQ (reference sequence). CDR3 sequence (DNA): TGTGCTAGCAGCCCTACAGGGGGAAGAGAGACCCAGTACTTC. Its translation: CASSPTGGRETQYF.

The genes are TRBV5-1 and TRBJ2-2; 12 bases map to TRBD2. Germline V gene sequence: CDR1 SGHRS, CDR2 YFSETQ. The trim removed 4 bases at V and 4 bases at J, leaving 5 bases unmatched. The CDR3 loop spans 16 amino acids. For the CDR3, the DNA is TGCGCCAGCAGCCCGGGACTAGCGGGCCTCACCGGGGAGCTGTTTTTT. Residues: CASSPGLAGLTGELFF.

The V call is TRBV5-1, the J call TRBJ2-5; 9 positions match TRBD2. V lost 4 bases and J lost 11; bases outside the gene matches: 12. This CDR3 has 14 residues. Germline V CDR1 and CDR2: SGHRS, YFSETQ. For the CDR3, the DNA is TGCGCCAGCAGCGAGAAGGGACTAGCCGAGAGGCAGTACTTC. Its translation is CASSEKGLAERQYF.

This rearrangement joins TRBV21-1 to TRBJ2-7; no DNA check was done on the table's D call, TRBD2. TRBV21-1 is an annotated pseudogene. The CDR3 contains 18 residues. As DNA, the CDR3 is TGTGCCAGCAGAGTTTATTTGACTAGCGGGAAAACCTCCTACGAGCAGTACTTC. Protein product: CASRVYLTSGKTSYEQYF.

This chain joins TRBV11-2 and TRBJ1-2; unclear D gene. Trimming took 1 base from V and 3 from J, leaving 12 bases between them. Germline V gene sequence: CDR1 SGHAT, CDR2 FQNNGV. The CDR3 has 15 amino acids. CDR3 loop: CASSLGGEWYYGYTF. In nucleotides, the CDR3 is TGTGCCAGCAGCTTAGGTGGAGAGTGGTACTATGGCTACACCTTC. Complete variable domain (other parts from reference TRBV11-2 and TRBJ1-2): EAGVAQSPRYKIIEKRQSVAFWCNPISGHATLYWYQQILGQGPKLLIQFQNNGVVDDSQLPKDRFSAERLKGVDSTLKIQPAKLEDSAVYLCASSLGGEWYYGYTFGSGTRLTVV.

The chain links TRBV2 to TRBJ1-1; tentatively, D is TRBD1 (5 bases). V was pared by 8 bases and J by 0 bases, with 10 bases between. The CDR3 runs 13 residues. Germline CDR1 and CDR2: SNHLY and FYNNEI. The CDR3 DNA is TGTGCCAGCGTGGGGGGGGTGAACACTGAAGCTTTCTTT. Translation gives CASVGGVNTEAFF.

V and J are TRBV6-4 and TRBJ2-7; possibly TRBD2 for D (5 bases). This CDR3 is built from 15 residues. Per the germline V gene, CDR1 is MRHNA and CDR2 is SNTAGT. The V end lost 4 bases, the J end lost 6 bases, and 19 bases lay between the germline ends. DNA of the CDR3: TGTGCCAGCAGTGGCGACCGGGAAGGGTACGCCGAGCAGTACTTC. Protein product: CASSGDREGYAEQYF.

The chain employs TRBV7-8 and TRBJ1-1; D is ambiguous. V was trimmed by 5 bases and J by 5 bases, leaving 12 bases between them. This CDR3 region has 13 residues. Germline CDR1 and CDR2: SGHVS and FQNEAQ. The CDR3 loop is CASSTGVETEAFF. The CDR3 DNA sequence: TGTGCCAGCAGCACCGGGGTAGAGACTGAAGCTTTCTTT.

As regards this clone: The junction differs from germline at one of its ends, possibly a read error. The chain is built from TRBV7-9 and TRBJ2-7, with TRBD1 matching over 10 bases. The CDR3 is made up of 15 amino acids. Germline assignment: CDR1 SEHNR and CDR2 FQNEAQ (reference sequence). This CDR3 reads CSSSRSGQGSYEQYF. The CDR3, as DNA: TGTTCCAGCAGCCGGTCGGGACAGGGGTCCTACGAGCAGTACTTC.

This clone has only a few counts. V usage is TRBV10-2 and J usage is TRBJ1-1; D perhaps matches TRBD1 (5 bases). This CDR3 comprises 15 residues. Trimming stripped 3 bases from V and 4 bases from J, with 15 bases between. Germline V gives CDR1 WSHSY, CDR2 SAAADI. Here the CDR3 DNA reads TGCGCCAGCAGTGAAGGGCAGGGTTGGTTCACTGAAGCTTTCTTT. Its protein product is CASSEGQGWFTEAFF.

Only a few counts were recorded for this clone. The V and J genes are TRBV11-2 and TRBJ1-1; D is unresolved. Per germline, CDR1 SGHAT and CDR2 FQNNGV. V was cut by 2 bases and J by 8 bases, with 9 bases left in between. The CDR3 sequence is 12 residues long. The CDR3 nucleotides read TGTGCCAGCAGCTTAAATTCCCCAGAAGCTTTCTTT. This encodes CASSLNSPEAFF.

The gene calls are TRBV5-4 and TRBJ2-1, with D possibly TRBD2 on 5 matching bases. Between the trimmed V and J ends, which lost 4 bases and 9 bases, there was a span of 11 bases. CDR3 length equals 12 residues. Per germline, CDR1 SGHNT and CDR2 YYREEE (reference sequence). CDR3 region: CASSPLGGEQFF. For the CDR3, the DNA is TGTGCCAGCAGCCCACTAGGAGGTGAGCAGTTCTTC.

This clone has only a few counts. CDR3 coding DNA: TGCAGTGCATACGCTGAGGGTCCGCAGTACTTC. It specifies CSAYAEGPQYF. V gene TRBV20-1 combines with J gene TRBJ2-7; perhaps TRBD2 as D (5 bases). The V end was cut by 6 bases, the J end by 9 bases, with 15 bases between. Germline V gives CDR1 DFQATT, CDR2 SNEGSKA (reference sequence). This CDR3 is 11 amino acids long.